The rows below give T cell receptor beta chains drawn from one sample of a study of blood T cells in healthy people across ages. Each CDR3 protein gets one entry after TCRdb re-called the 5' RACE reads with MiXCR. The data show around 1,000,000 distinct CDR3 sequences, approximately 25% seen once. These same data were also listed under a study on T cells of mothers and their children.

The sequenced sample consisted of blood. The source of these receptors is a girl aged 2-10 years in good health. Both conserved end residues are part of each CDR3. A D gene is named only where the DNA matches it firmly. The size field is filled for only some rows; it gives once, few, many or a size class.

D gene	J gene	clone size	V gene	CDR3 protein	CDR3 DNA
-	TRBJ1-4	-	TRBV28	CASMAGIEKLFF	TGTGCCAGCATGGCAGGGATCGAAAAACTGTTTTTT
TRBD1	TRBJ1-6	few	TRBV27	CASSLPRGLYSPLHF	TGTGCCAGCAGTTTACCCAGGGGGCTGTACTCACCCCTCCACTTT
-	TRBJ1-1	few	TRBV12-3/TRBV12-4	CASSFKELNTEAFF	TGTGCCAGCAGTTTTAAGGAGTTGAACACTGAAGCTTTCTTT
-	TRBJ1-2	-	TRBV6-6	CASSYSGTGGYGYTF	TGTGCCAGCAGCTACTCTGGGACCGGGGGCTATGGCTACACCTTC
TRBD2	TRBJ2-3	-	TRBV29-1	CSVAGVVTDTQYF	TGCAGCGTGGCGGGAGTGGTAACAGATACGCAGTATTTT
TRBD2	TRBJ2-7	-	TRBV15	CATSPGGGHEQYF	TGTGCCACCAGCCCCGGGGGGGGTCACGAGCAGTACTTC
TRBD2	TRBJ2-1	-	TRBV20-1	CSATLSSGAYNEQFF	TGCAGTGCTACCCTTTCTAGCGGCGCTTACAATGAGCAGTTCTTC
TRBD1	TRBJ2-2	few	TRBV9	CASSASHRGRSGELFF	TGTGCCAGCAGCGCATCCCACAGGGGTCGGAGCGGGGAGCTGTTTTTT
TRBD2	TRBJ2-3	few	TRBV7-8	CASSLLAAKTDTQYF	TGTGCCAGCAGCTTACTAGCGGCAAAAACAGATACGCAGTATTTT
TRBD1	TRBJ2-7	few	TRBV29-1	CSVGQGGDEQYF	TGCAGCGTGGGACAGGGGGGCGACGAGCAGTACTTC
TRBD2	TRBJ2-1	-	TRBV15	CATSMVAGYNEQFF	TGTGCCACCAGCATGGTAGCGGGATACAATGAGCAGTTCTTC
-	TRBJ2-7	-	TRBV6-2/TRBV6-3	CASSYSSSEVDEQYF	TGTGCCAGCAGTTACTCGTCGTCCGAGGTCGACGAGCAGTACTTC
-	TRBJ1-1	few	TRBV7-9	CASTLTSQGMNTEAFF	TGTGCCAGCACCTTGACGAGTCAGGGGATGAACACTGAAGCTTTCTTT
-	TRBJ1-6	few	TRBV9	CASSVGRWANSPLHF	TGTGCCAGCAGCGTGGGAAGGTGGGCGAATTCACCCCTCCACTTT
-	TRBJ1-3	-	TRBV6-5	CASRGVGDSGNTIYF	TGTGCCAGCAGGGGCGTGGGGGACTCTGGAAACACCATATATTTT
-	TRBJ2-7	-	TRBV19	CASSIAWGEQYF	TGTGCCAGTAGTATAGCTTGGGGGGAGCAGTACTTC
TRBD1	TRBJ1-6	-	TRBV9	CASSAGTGVSPLHF	TGTGCCAGCAGCGCCGGGACAGGGGTTTCACCCCTCCACTTT
-	TRBJ2-5	-	TRBV12-3/TRBV12-4	CASRPRGRGSMGETQYF	TGTGCCAGCCGACCTCGGGGGCGGGGCTCGATGGGAGAGACCCAGTACTTC
-	TRBJ1-2	-	TRBV14	CASSQEAYNYGYTF	TGTGCCAGCAGCCAAGAGGCGTATAACTATGGCTACACCTTC
-	TRBJ1-6	few	TRBV7-9	CASSLRQSSYNSPLHF	TGTGCCAGCAGCTTACGTCAGAGCTCCTATAATTCACCCCTCCACTTT
-	TRBJ2-5	-	TRBV29-1	CSVEDASGLSGEQYF	TGCAGCGTTGAAGACGCCAGCGGCCTTTCGGGAGAGCAGTACTTC
-	TRBJ2-5	-	TRBV29-1	CSVEDGGYRDKETQYF	TGCAGCGTTGAAGATGGAGGTTACAGGGATAAAGAGACCCAGTACTTC
TRBD2	TRBJ2-1	few	TRBV20-1	CSARRTSGYNEQFF	TGCAGTGCGCGACGGACTAGCGGCTACAATGAGCAGTTCTTC
TRBD1	TRBJ1-4	-	TRBV19	CASMGDRVGDEKLFF	TGCGCCAGTATGGGGGACAGGGTCGGAGATGAAAAACTGTTTTTT
-	TRBJ1-2	-	TRBV5-1	CASSLMQPNYGYTF	TGCGCCAGCAGCTTGATGCAGCCAAACTATGGCTACACCTTC
-	TRBJ1-1	-	TRBV7-9	CASSRGADTEAFF	TGTGCCAGCAGCCGAGGGGCGGACACTGAAGCTTTCTTT
-	TRBJ2-7	-	TRBV19	CASSHLEGSEQYF	TGTGCCAGTAGTCACTTAGAGGGATCCGAGCAGTACTTC
-	TRBJ2-7	-	TRBV27	CASSLWGPYEQYF	TGTGCCAGCAGTTTATGGGGGCCCTACGAGCAGTACTTC
TRBD1	TRBJ1-3	-	TRBV27	CASSRRDRGKTIYF	TGTGCCAGCAGCCGCCGGGACAGGGGAAAGACCATATATTTT
-	TRBJ2-1	-	TRBV25-1	CASKGVAYNEQFF	TGTGCCAGCAAGGGGGTAGCCTACAATGAGCAGTTCTTC
TRBD1	TRBJ2-7	few	TRBV9	CASSVANRGQYEQYF	TGTGCCAGCAGCGTAGCTAACAGGGGCCAGTACGAGCAGTACTTC
-	TRBJ2-2	few	TRBV6-5	CASKGSTGELFF	TGTGCCAGCAAGGGAAGCACCGGGGAGCTGTTTTTT
-	TRBJ2-3	-	TRBV29-1	CSGTQGWDTQYF	TGCAGCGGTACACAGGGCTGGGATACGCAGTATTTT